These 23 T cell receptor beta chains originate from one sample sequenced in a study of cytomegalovirus exposure and HLA in healthy donors. PCR was performed using 60 Vbeta and 13 Jbeta primers. The data were produced by immunoSEQ multiplex PCR, yet TCRdb's version contains in-frame clones alone and is incomplete. The sample lists fewer than 200,000 clones, about 79% occurring once. The sample was PBMCs. Every receptor here comes from a female donor in good health and CMV-seronegative.

The V gene is TRBV5-6, the J gene TRBJ2-3, with 8 bases fitting TRBD2. The junction had 5 bases not matched to a gene; V was cut back by 1 base and J by 4 bases. The CDR3 sequence is 15 residues long. CDR1 is SGHDT and CDR2 is YYEEEE in the germline V gene. DNA for the CDR3: TGTGCCAGCAGCTTGCGGGGGGGGAAAGCAGATACGCAGTATTTT. Its protein product is CASSLRGGKADTQYF.

J is TRBJ2-3 and V is TRBV11-3; 11 nucleotides line up with TRBD2. The CDR3 runs 16 residues. The germline CDR1 and CDR2 sequences are SGHNT and YENEEA. V gave up 2 bases and J gave up 2 bases; unmatched junction bases: 3. The CDR3 nucleotides read TGTGCCAGCAGCTTAACTAGCGGGAGCATCACAGATACGCAGTATTTT. This codes for CASSLTSGSITDTQYF.

This sequence joins TRBV4-2 and TRBJ2-7; possibly TRBD2 for D (6 bases). The CDR3 runs 16 residues. With 0 bases removed from V and 1 base from J, the gap between germline ends came to 13 bases. CDR1 is LGHNA, CDR2 YNFKEQ, per germline. The CDR3 sequence: CASSQEGSGLSYEQYF. The CDR3 DNA is TGTGCCAGCAGCCAAGAGGGTAGCGGATTGTCCTACGAGCAGTACTTC.

This rearrangement joins TRBV5-6 to TRBJ2-3, with 10 bases aligning to TRBD2. V was clipped by 0 bases and J by 1 base; unmatched bases: 5. The CDR3 has 17 amino acids. CDR1 is SGHDT and CDR2 is YYEEEE in the germline V gene. As DNA, the CDR3 is TGTGCCAGCAGCTTGGGTAGCGGGGGGAGGGGCACAGATACGCAGTATTTT. Residues: CASSLGSGGRGTDTQYF.

Worth noting for this clone: One end of the junction fails to match germline, which may point to a read error. The chain carries TRBV7-2 and TRBJ1-2; a weak D match, TRBD1 (6 bases). CDR1 is SGHTA and CDR2 is FQGNSA in the germline V gene. The length of the CDR3 is 14 residues. Here the CDR3 DNA reads TGTGCCAGCAGCTTAGATTTCATGGGGGCCCGAAAGGTATTC. Protein product: CASSLDFMGARKVF.

The gene calls are TRBV6-1 and TRBJ2-5, with a possible D match to TRBD2 (6 bases). V gave up 4 bases and J gave up 1 base, with 13 bases separating them. CDR3 length: 15 amino acids. Looked up from germline, CDR1 is MNHNS and CDR2 is SASEGT. The CDR3 loop reads CASSGGWGGQETQYF. CDR3 nucleotide sequence: TGTGCCAGCAGTGGGGGGTGGGGAGGCCAAGAGACCCAGTACTTC.

The chain carries TRBV20-1 and TRBJ2-2; D unresolved. CDR3 length: 10 amino acids. Per the germline V gene, CDR1 is DFQATT and CDR2 is SNEGSKA (reference sequence). The V end was cut by 5 bases, the J end by 8 bases, with 6 bases between. In DNA form, the CDR3 reads TGCAGTGCTTTACGGGGGGAGCTGTTTTTT. It translates to CSALRGELFF.

The chain is built from TRBV30 and TRBJ1-4, with D possibly being TRBD1 (5 bases). Trimming removed 4 bases from V and 0 bases from J, with 12 bases in between. The CDR3 has 15 residues. The germline V gene has CDR1 GTSNPN and CDR2 SVGIG (reference sequence). CDR3 protein: CAWTGGTTTNEKLFF. DNA for the CDR3: TGTGCCTGGACGGGGGGGACCACAACTAATGAAAAACTGTTTTTT.

On this clone: The junction departs from germline at one end; a sequencing error may be responsible. The chain joins TRBV27 to TRBJ1-2; 7 positions match TRBD1. This CDR3 comprises 13 residues. Germline CDR1 is MNHEY and CDR2 is SMNVEV (reference sequence). The DNA for the CDR3 is TGTGCCAGCAGTCGAAACACGGGACAGCGAGGAGTCTTC. Its translation is CASSRNTGQRGVF.

The chain combines TRBV6-1 with TRBJ2-2; the match to TRBD2 covers 9 bases. Germline V gives CDR1 MNHNS, CDR2 SASEGT. Losses at the gene ends were 5 bases for V and 6 bases for J; bases not matched to a gene: 7. The CDR3 has 15 amino acids. The CDR3, as DNA: TGTGCCAGCAGTAATCCGGGACTAGCAGCCGGGGAGCTGTTTTTT. This encodes CASSNPGLAAGELFF.

There are a few counts of this clone. The chain links TRBV6-5 to TRBJ1-1, with D uncertain. The CDR3 sequence is 13 residues long. V lost 6 bases, J lost 11 bases, and 19 bases lay in between. CDR1 and CDR2 (germline): MNHEY, SVGAGI. CDR3 coding DNA: TGTGCCAGCAGGTCGGCGGGCACGCCGCGTGCTTTCTTT. Translation gives CASRSAGTPRAFF.

As for this clone: The junction differs from germline at one of its ends, possibly a read error. This chain links TRBV29-1 with TRBJ1-4; maybe TRBD1 (5 bases). CDR1 SQVTM and CDR2 ANQGSEA come from the germline V gene. This CDR3 region has 14 residues. This CDR3 is CSVEDGGTKEKLFF. CDR3 bases: TGCAGCGTTGAAGATGGGGGGACTAAGGAAAAACTGTTTTTT.

The rearrangement links TRBV10-3 to TRBJ2-1, with TRBD2 as a possible D gene (6 bases). V lost 11 bases and J lost 4, with 15 bases in between. The CDR3 runs to 13 residues. Germline-derived CDR1 and CDR2 are ENHRY and SYGVKD. The CDR3 nucleotides are TGTGCCGCCACCTCGGAGGGGTACAATGAGCAGTTCTTC. Amino acids: CAATSEGYNEQFF.

The chain is built from TRBV9 and TRBJ2-7; weak D call: TRBD1 (5 bases). This CDR3 comprises 16 residues. Per germline, CDR1 SGDLS and CDR2 YYNGEE. V lost 3 bases and J 5 bases, leaving 21 bases between the germline ends. The CDR3 protein is CASSASGKGKGHEQYF. The CDR3 DNA sequence: TGTGCCAGCAGCGCATCTGGGAAGGGGAAGGGGCACGAGCAGTACTTC.

In its sample, this clone was seen once. J is TRBJ1-3 and V is TRBV5-1, with a weak D call TRBD1 (5 bases). Germline values: CDR1 SGHRS, CDR2 YFSETQ. Trimming shortened V by 4 bases and J by 0 bases, and 11 bases separated the two germline ends. The CDR3 totals 15 residues. This chain's CDR3 is CASSAGLNSGNTIYF. DNA of the CDR3: TGCGCCAGCAGCGCGGGACTTAACTCTGGAAACACCATATATTTT.

The chain joins TRBV6-6 to TRBJ2-1; D remains ambiguous. This CDR3 is 11 amino acids long. The germline gives CDR1 MNHNY, CDR2 SVGAGI (reference sequence). The ends were cut back, 7 bases at V and 9 bases at J, with 10 bases in the middle. The CDR3 DNA reads TGTGCCAGCACTCCCGCGGTTGAGCAGTTCTTC. This encodes CASTPAVEQFF.

The chain recombines TRBV19 with TRBJ2-1; possible D gene TRBD2, 6 bases. Trimming cost V 5 bases and J 3 bases, with 14 bases left between them. The V gene's germline CDR1 is LNHDA and CDR2 SQIVND (reference sequence). The CDR3 contains 15 residues. DNA for the CDR3: TGTGCCAGTAGTGACCGCGGGAAAATCTACAATGAGCAGTTCTTC. It codes for CASSDRGKIYNEQFF.

The chain joins TRBV10-3 to TRBJ2-1, with 9 bases lining up with TRBD2. CDR1 and CDR2 (germline): ENHRY, SYGVKD. The CDR3 consists of 15 residues. Losses at the gene ends were 9 bases for V and 3 bases for J; bases not matched to a gene: 9. CDR3 nucleotide sequence: TGTGCCATTGGCGGGGGGGCAGGACACTACAATGAGCAGTTCTTC. Translated: CAIGGGAGHYNEQFF.

The chain combines TRBV7-8 with TRBJ2-7, with 12 bases aligning to TRBD1. The germline CDR1 and CDR2 sequences are SGHVS and FQNEAQ. The ends lost 5 bases at V and 2 bases at J; junction bases unmatched: 4. The CDR3 is made up of 15 amino acids. CDR3 sequence: CASSRGTGGPYEQYF. DNA of the CDR3: TGTGCCAGCAGCCGAGGGACAGGGGGCCCCTACGAGCAGTACTTC.

This clone turned up a few times. The chain combines TRBV5-1 with TRBJ1-6; 7 bases line up with TRBD1. Germline V gene data show CDR1 as SGHRS and CDR2 as YFSETQ. This CDR3 has 14 residues. V shed 3 bases and J 13 bases; nucleotides not matched to a gene: 10. CDR3 in amino acids: CASSSGQVPSPLHF. CDR3 in DNA: TGCGCCAGCAGCTCCGGACAGGTCCCGTCGCCCCTCCACTTT.

This chain links TRBV7-8 with TRBJ2-4; 13 bases agree with TRBD2. CDR3 length: 19 amino acids. V was clipped by 5 bases and J by 2 bases; unmatched bases: 12. Germline V gene sequence: CDR1 SGHVS, CDR2 FQNEAQ. The CDR3 region is CASSGRPGLAGWTKNIQYF. Written as DNA, the CDR3 is TGTGCCAGCAGCGGAAGACCGGGACTAGCGGGATGGACCAAAAACATTCAGTACTTC.

The chain carries TRBV28 and TRBJ2-7; 11 bases match TRBD2. Losses at the gene ends were 3 bases for V and 1 base for J; bases not matched to a gene: 11. The CDR3 spans 18 residues. In germline, CDR1 is MDHEN, CDR2 SYDVKM. This CDR3 is CASSFSSGRALGSYEQYF. As DNA, the CDR3 is TGTGCCAGCAGTTTTAGTAGCGGGAGGGCCCTCGGTTCCTACGAGCAGTACTTC. Full variable domain (rest looked up from reference TRBV28 and TRBJ2-7): DVKVTQSSRYLVKRTGEKVFLECVQDMDHENMFWYRQDPGLGLRLIYFSYDVKMKEKGDIPEGYSVSREKKERFSLILESASTNQTSMYLCASSFSSGRALGSYEQYFGPGTRLTVT.

This clone was counted only a few times. The V and J genes are TRBV18 and TRBJ2-1, with TRBD2 matching over 7 bases. With V trimmed by 8 bases and J by 7 bases, 20 bases remained unmatched. There are 17 residues in the CDR3. CDR1 is KGHSH, CDR2 LQKENI, per germline. This CDR3 is CASTTPLTSAGENEQFF. The CDR3 region has the DNA TGTGCCAGCACCACCCCCCTAACTAGCGCAGGTGAGAATGAGCAGTTCTTC.